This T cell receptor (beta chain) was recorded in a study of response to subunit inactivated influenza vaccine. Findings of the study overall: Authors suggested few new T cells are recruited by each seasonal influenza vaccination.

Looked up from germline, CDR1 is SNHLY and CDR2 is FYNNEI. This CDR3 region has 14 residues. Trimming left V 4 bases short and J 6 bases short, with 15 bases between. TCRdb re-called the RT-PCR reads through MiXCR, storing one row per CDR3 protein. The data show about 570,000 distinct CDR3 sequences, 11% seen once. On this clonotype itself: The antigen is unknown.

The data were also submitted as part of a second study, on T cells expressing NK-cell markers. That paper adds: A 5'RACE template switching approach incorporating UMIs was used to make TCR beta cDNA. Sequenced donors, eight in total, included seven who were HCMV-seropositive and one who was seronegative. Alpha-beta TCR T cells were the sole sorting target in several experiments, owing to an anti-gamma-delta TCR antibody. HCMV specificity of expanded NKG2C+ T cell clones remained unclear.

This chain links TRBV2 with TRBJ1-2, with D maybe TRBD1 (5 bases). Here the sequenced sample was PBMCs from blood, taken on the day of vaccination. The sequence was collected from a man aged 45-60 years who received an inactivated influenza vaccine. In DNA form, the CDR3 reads TGTGCCAGCAGTGGACAATGGGTCAGGGATGGCTACACCTTC. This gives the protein CASSGQWVRDGYTF.